The text below deals with one TCR beta chain. What it recognizes is unknown. Trimming took 6 bases from V and 9 from J, leaving 12 bases between them. The CDR3 covers 12 residues. Germline V CDR1 and CDR2: ENHRY, SYGVKD. Assay used: immunoSEQ multiplex PCR; TCRdb lists only in-frame clones, some missing. Here the sample spans about 45,000 clones, around 80% being singletons. The sort gate was single viable CD3+CD4+CD8-CD45RO+ cells for memory CD4+ T cells. Donors' CMV status reflects serum IgG against pp150, pp28, p38, p52. CD4+ T cells were isolated by positive magnetic selection. This entry belongs to a study of memory CD4+ T cells and cytomegalovirus serostatus. Overall study results and limits: 67 of 164 known CMV-associated TCRbeta sequences appeared in CD4+ memory. Median bootstrapped AUC for CMV status was about 0.95 originally, about 0.9 US-trained.

This TCR was sampled from an adult in good health and CMV-seronegative. The chain couples TRBV10-3 to TRBJ1-5; D is undetermined. The specimen sequenced was memory CD4+ T cells from blood. The DNA of the CDR3 is TGTGCCATCAGCCCGGAGGTAGGGCCCCAGCATTTT. This codes for CAISPEVGPQHF.